This T cell receptor beta chain was found in a study of identical twins (dated by TCRdb to 2015 to 2016). Regarding the complete study: TCR alpha and beta repertoires from monozygotic twins, unrelated adults of various ages and cord blood were deep-sequenced to test whether fetal clonotypes persist. To rule out contamination, replicate twin experiments were performed at different times with different library preparation protocols. Overall study outcomes, separate from this receptor: Because the same donors could not be followed over many years, the conclusions relied on cross-sectional statistical analysis. Invariant T cells such as MAIT and iNKT could partly confound zero-insertion analyses, though diverse VJ usage argued against this for most clonotypes. Compared with coincidental sharing between unrelated individuals, an excess of low generation-probability sequences was observed among out-of-frame TCR alpha sequences shared between twins. Out-of-frame TCR alpha sharing in monozygotic twins was systematically underestimated by recombination models, whereas sharing between unrelated individuals was in agreement with the recombination models. Excess twin sharing in beta out-of-frame sequences was weaker because fewer shared sequences lowered the signal-to-noise ratio. Fewer insertions were carried by abundant cord blood beta clonotypes, a similar but weaker trend appeared in young adult naive repertoires, and no such trend appeared in memory repertoires.

This clonotype has at least ten counts. The antigen it binds to is not known. No per-base quality is available; no much larger clone lies one base away. Sequences SGHRS (CDR1) and YFSETQ (CDR2) are obtained from the germline V gene. Trimming removed 1 base from V and 12 bases from J, leaving 19 bases between the germline ends. From its cysteine to its phenylalanine, the CDR3 spans 15 amino acids. Just CDR3 DNA is preserved here, 45 bases in frame from base 1. Every donor in the study was a healthy Caucasian. The twin cohort consisted of three pairs of female monozygotic twins, all aged 18 to 29 years. Using Miltenyi CD45RO+ enrichment and human naive T-cell isolation kits, memory (CD45RO+) and naive T cells were isolated from PBMC. The library came from 5' RACE. The instrument was an Illumina HiSeq 2000. A universal primer binding site was introduced by template switching, and a unique molecular identifier was present in the final cDNA, enabling accurate counting of TCR cDNA molecules. First-strand cDNA for TCR alpha and beta chains was synthesized from specific primers in the conserved constant-segment region. To control for contamination, every cDNA library carried two barcodes: a SMART-Mk sample barcode plus Illumina barcodes. TruSeq adapter sequences along with Illumina sample barcodes were introduced in two successive PCR steps. Sequencing of the TCR alpha and beta cDNA libraries was done on the Illumina HiSeq platform using custom primers. Per the source publication's procedure: MiGEC was used to process raw reads and extract unique molecular identifiers, and MiXCR was used to find CDR3 positions. For each individual, recombination models were inferred using an EM algorithm with the repgenHMM and IGoR tools. The analysis of shared clonotypes was done with the tcR package in R, with sharing normalized by the product of cloneset sizes. To study raw recombination without the effects of thymic and clonal selection, out-of-frame nonproductive sequences were analyzed. TCRdb took the public reads, trimmed them with fastp at Q25, ran MiXCR for clone calling and kept in-frame beta chains. Records with the same CDR3 protein are collapsed into one entry carrying the most frequent genes and DNA. TCRdb assigned the V and J calls; the authors' analysis was not used. Counted in this sample were fewer than 350,000 distinct CDR3 sequences; about 8.9% of them appeared once. The ten largest clones add up to around 2.1% of the sample.

This same sample was also part of a study on yellow fever vaccine responses in identical twins. The other study reports the following: According to the authors, in identical twins the way T cells responded to vaccination appeared partly convergent and partly personalized. In identical twins, the study followed T cell clones that responded to the vaccine with precision.

Material for sequencing was memory (CD45RO+) T cells sorted from blood. Interpreted using the paper, the cell subset or site label stands for: CD45RO+ enriched T cells. This clonotype was obtained from a woman under 30 in good health. The chain uses TRBV5-1 and TRBJ1-4; no D gene can be assigned with confidence. The CDR3 sequence is CASSLTFRSSEELFF. The DNA sequence reads TGCGCCAGCAGCTTGACATTCCGAAGCAGCGAGGAACTGTTTTTT.